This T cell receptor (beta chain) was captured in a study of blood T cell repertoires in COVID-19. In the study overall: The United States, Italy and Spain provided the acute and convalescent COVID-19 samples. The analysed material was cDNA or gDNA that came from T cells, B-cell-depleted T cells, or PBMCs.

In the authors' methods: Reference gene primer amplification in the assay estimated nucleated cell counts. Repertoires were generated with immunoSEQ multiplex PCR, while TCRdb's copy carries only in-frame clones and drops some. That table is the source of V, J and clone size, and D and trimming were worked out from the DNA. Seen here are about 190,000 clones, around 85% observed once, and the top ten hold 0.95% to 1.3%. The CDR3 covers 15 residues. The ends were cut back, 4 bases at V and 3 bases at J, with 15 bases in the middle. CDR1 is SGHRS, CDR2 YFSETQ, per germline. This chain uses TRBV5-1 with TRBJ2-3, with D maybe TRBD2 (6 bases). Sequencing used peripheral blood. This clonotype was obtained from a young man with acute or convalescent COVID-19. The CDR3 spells CASSRLATSTDTQYF. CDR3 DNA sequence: TGCGCCAGCAGCCGCCTAGCGACGAGTACAGATACGCAGTATTTT.